Here is one T cell receptor beta chain with its context. What it binds is unknown. The rectum was sampled with one to two pinch biopsies at colonoscopy. The diagnostic colonoscopy in ulcerative colitis patients preceded any immunosuppressive treatment. These data belong to a study of pediatric ulcerative colitis. Overall study context: Seven or eight patients showed pancolitis and two showed left-sided colitis.

The method was immunoSEQ multiplex PCR; TCRdb's version includes in-frame clones alone and lacks a portion of them. The sample contains about 36,000 clones, around 78% of which appear only once. General observations from the study: Rectal pinch biopsies may include blood-derived T cells. Compared with controls, ulcerative colitis showed greater blood-rectum clone sharing.

From germline, CDR1 is MGHRA and CDR2 YSYEKL. The CDR3 loop spans 18 amino acids. Trimming took 2 bases from V and 0 from J, leaving 14 bases between them. V and J are TRBV4-1 and TRBJ2-6; a possible D gene is TRBD2 (5 bases). The receptor comes from a boy aged 5-17 years with moderate ulcerative colitis. The specimen was gut tissue. Here the CDR3 DNA reads TGCGCCAGCAGCCAATTGAGGGCGGCAAGCTCTGGGGCCAACGTCCTGACTTTC. Protein sequence: CASSQLRAASSGANVLTF.